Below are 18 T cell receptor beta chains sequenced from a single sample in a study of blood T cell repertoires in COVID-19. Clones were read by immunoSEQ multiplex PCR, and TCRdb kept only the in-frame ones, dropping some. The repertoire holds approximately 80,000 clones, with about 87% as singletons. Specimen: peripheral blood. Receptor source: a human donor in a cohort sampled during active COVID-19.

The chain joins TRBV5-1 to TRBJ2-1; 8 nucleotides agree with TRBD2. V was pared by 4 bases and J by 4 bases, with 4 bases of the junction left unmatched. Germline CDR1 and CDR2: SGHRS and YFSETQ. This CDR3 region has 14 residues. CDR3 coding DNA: TGCGCCAGCAGCCCCGGGGGGGGTTACAATGAGCAGTTCTTC. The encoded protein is CASSPGGGYNEQFF.

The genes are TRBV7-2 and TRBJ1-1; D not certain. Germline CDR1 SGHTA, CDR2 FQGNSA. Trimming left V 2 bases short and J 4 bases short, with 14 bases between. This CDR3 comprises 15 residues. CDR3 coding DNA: TGTGCCAGCAGCTTAAAAGAGGGCTGGGGCACTGAAGCTTTCTTT. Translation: CASSLKEGWGTEAFF. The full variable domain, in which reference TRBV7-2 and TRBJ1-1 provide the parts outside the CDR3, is GAGVSQSPSNKVTEKGKDVELRCDPISGHTALYWYRQSLGQGLEFLIYFQGNSAPDKSGLPSDRFSAERTGGSVSTLTIQRTQQEDSAVYLCASSLKEGWGTEAFFGQGTRLTVV.

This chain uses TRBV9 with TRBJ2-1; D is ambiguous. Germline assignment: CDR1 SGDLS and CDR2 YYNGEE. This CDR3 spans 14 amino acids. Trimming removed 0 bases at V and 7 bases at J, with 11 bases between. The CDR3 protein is CASSVDLYGNEQFF. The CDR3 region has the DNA TGTGCCAGCAGCGTAGATCTTTACGGGAATGAGCAGTTCTTC.

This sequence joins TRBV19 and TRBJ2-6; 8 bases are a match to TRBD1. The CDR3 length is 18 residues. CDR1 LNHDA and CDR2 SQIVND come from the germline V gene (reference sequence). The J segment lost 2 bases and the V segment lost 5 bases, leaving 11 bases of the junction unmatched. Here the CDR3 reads CASSAFDRGRAGANVLTF. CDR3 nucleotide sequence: TGTGCCAGTAGTGCTTTTGACAGGGGAAGGGCTGGGGCCAACGTCCTGACTTTC.

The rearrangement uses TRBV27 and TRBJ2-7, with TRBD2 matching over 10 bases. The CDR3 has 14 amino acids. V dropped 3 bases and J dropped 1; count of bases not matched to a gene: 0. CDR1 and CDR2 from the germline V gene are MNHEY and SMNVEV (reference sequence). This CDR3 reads CASSLTSGSYEQYF. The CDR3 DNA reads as TGTGCCAGCAGTTTGACTAGCGGGTCCTACGAGCAGTACTTC.

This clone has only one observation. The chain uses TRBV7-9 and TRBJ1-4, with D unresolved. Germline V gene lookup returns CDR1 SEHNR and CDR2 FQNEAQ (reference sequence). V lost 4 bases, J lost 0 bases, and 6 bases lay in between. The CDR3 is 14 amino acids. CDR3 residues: CASSSTTTNEKLFF. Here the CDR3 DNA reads TGTGCCAGCAGCTCGACTACAACTAATGAAAAACTGTTTTTT.

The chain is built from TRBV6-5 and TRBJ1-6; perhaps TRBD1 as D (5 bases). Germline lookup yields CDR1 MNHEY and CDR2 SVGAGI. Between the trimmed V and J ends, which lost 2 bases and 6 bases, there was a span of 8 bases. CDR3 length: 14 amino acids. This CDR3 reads CASSYGDSNSPLHF. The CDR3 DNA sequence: TGTGCCAGCAGTTACGGCGACAGTAATTCACCCCTCCACTTT.

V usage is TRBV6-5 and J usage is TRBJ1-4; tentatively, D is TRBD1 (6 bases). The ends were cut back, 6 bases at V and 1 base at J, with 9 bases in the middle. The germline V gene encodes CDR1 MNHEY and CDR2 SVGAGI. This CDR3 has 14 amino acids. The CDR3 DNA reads TGTGCCAGCAGATTCAGGGGAACTAATGAAAAACTGTTTTTT. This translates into CASRFRGTNEKLFF.

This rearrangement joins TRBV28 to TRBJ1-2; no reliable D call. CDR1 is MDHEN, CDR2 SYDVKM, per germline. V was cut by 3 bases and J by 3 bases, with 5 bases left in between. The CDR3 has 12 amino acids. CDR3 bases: TGTGCCAGCAGTTTCCGGGACTATGGCTACACCTTC. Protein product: CASSFRDYGYTF.

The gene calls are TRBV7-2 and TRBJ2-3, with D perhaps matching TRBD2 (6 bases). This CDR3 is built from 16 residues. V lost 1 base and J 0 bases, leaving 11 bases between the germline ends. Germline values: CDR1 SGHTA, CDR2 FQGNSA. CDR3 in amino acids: CASSLVAGPSTDTQYF. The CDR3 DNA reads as TGTGCCAGCAGCTTAGTGGCGGGGCCAAGCACAGATACGCAGTATTTT. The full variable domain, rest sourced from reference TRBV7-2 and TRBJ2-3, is GAGVSQSPSNKVTEKGKDVELRCDPISGHTALYWYRQSLGQGLEFLIYFQGNSAPDKSGLPSDRFSAERTGGSVSTLTIQRTQQEDSAVYLCASSLVAGPSTDTQYFGPGTRLTVL.

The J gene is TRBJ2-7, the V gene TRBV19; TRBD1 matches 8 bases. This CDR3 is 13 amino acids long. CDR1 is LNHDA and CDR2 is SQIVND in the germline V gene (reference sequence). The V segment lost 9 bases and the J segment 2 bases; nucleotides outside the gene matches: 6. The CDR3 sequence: CASGQGVTYEQYF. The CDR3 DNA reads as TGTGCCAGCGGACAGGGTGTCACCTACGAGCAGTACTTC.

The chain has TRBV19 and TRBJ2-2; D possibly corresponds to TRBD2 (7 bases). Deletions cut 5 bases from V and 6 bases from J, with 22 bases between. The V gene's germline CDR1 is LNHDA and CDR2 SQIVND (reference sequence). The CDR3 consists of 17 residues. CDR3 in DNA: TGTGCCAGTAGTCTACGGTGGGGGGGCACTGGGCCCGGGGAGCTGTTTTTT. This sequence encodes CASSLRWGGTGPGELFF.

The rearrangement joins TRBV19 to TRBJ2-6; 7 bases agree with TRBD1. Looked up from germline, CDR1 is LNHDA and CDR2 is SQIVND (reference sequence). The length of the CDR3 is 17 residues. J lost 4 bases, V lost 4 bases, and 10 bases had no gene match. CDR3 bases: TGTGCCAGTAGTAATGTCCAGGGGGTGATAGGGGCCAACGTCCTGACTTTC. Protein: CASSNVQGVIGANVLTF.

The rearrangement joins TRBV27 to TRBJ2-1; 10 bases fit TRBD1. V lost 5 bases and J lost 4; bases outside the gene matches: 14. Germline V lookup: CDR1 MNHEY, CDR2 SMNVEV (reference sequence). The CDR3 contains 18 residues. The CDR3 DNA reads TGTGCCAGCAGTCCGATTAACCCACGGGACAGGGGATACAATGAGCAGTTCTTC. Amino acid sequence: CASSPINPRDRGYNEQFF.

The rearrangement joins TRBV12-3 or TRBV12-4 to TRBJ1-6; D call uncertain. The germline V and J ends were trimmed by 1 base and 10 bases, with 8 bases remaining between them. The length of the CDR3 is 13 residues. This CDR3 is CASSLDLGSPLHF. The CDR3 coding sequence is TGTGCCAGCAGTTTAGATTTGGGCTCACCCCTCCACTTT.

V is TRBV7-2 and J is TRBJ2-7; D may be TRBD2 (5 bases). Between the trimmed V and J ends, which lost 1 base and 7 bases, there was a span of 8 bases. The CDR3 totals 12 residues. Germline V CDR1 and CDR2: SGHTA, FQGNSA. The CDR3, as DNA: TGTGCCAGCAGCTTAGGAGGAGGTGAGCAGTACTTC. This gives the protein CASSLGGGEQYF.

The CDR3 region has the DNA TGTGCCAGCAGTTACCGTATAGCGGGAGGGGGTTACGAGCAGTACTTC. Its protein product is CASSYRIAGGGYEQYF. The V and J genes are TRBV6-6 and TRBJ2-7, with 11 bases lining up with TRBD2. CDR3 length: 16 residues. Germline lookup yields CDR1 MNHNY and CDR2 SVGAGI (reference sequence). Losses at the gene ends were 2 bases for V and 4 bases for J; bases not matched to a gene: 7.

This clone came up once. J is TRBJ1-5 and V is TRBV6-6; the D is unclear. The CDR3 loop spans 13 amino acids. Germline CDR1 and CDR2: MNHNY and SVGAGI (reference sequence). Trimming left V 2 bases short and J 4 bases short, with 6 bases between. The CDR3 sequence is CASSYEVNQPQHF. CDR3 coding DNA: TGTGCCAGCAGTTACGAGGTTAATCAGCCCCAGCATTTT.